Below are 26 T cell receptor beta chains sequenced from a single sample in a study of blood T cell repertoires in COVID-19. This table comes from immunoSEQ multiplex PCR, and its TCRdb copy is limited to in-frame clones, with some not included. Here the sample spans about 140,000 clones, more than 75% being singletons. The specimen was peripheral blood. These receptors all stem from a human donor in a cohort sampled during active COVID-19.

The chain employs TRBV9 and TRBJ2-7; D call uncertain. Germline CDR1 and CDR2: SGDLS and YYNGEE. This CDR3 region has 13 residues. Between the trimmed V and J ends, which lost 3 bases and 1 base, there was a span of 8 bases. In DNA form, the CDR3 reads TGTGCCAGCAGCGGAGGCACATCCTACGAGCAGTACTTC. Protein sequence: CASSGGTSYEQYF.

This clone was observed a single time. The V gene is TRBV7-9, the J gene TRBJ1-2; possibly TRBD1 for D (6 bases). The CDR3 is made up of 14 amino acids. Looked up from germline, CDR1 is SEHNR and CDR2 is FQNEAQ (reference sequence). V was shortened by 6 bases and J by 4 bases, with 15 bases between the two germline ends. The CDR3 DNA is TGTGCCAGCAGTCCGTTACAGGACAGCTATGGCTACACCTTC. This translates into CASSPLQDSYGYTF.

V usage is TRBV4-1 and J usage is TRBJ1-2, with TRBD1 matching over 8 bases. CDR3 length: 15 residues. The ends lost 3 bases at V and 3 bases at J; junction bases unmatched: 6. Germline V gene data show CDR1 as MGHRA and CDR2 as YSYEKL. CDR3 coding DNA: TGCGCCAGCAGCCAGTTACAGGGGGGGCACTATGGCTACACCTTC. It translates to CASSQLQGGHYGYTF.

Here the CDR3 reads CASSQSTSGRRHPSYEQYF. The CDR3 region has the DNA TGCGCCAGCAGTCAAAGCACTAGCGGGAGGCGACATCCCTCCTACGAGCAGTACTTC. This chain links TRBV23-1 with TRBJ2-7; 12 positions match TRBD2. TRBV23-1 is labeled an ORF, and its function is uncertain. The CDR3 sequence is 19 residues long. V shed 2 bases and J 0 bases; nucleotides not matched to a gene: 11.

This sequence joins TRBV9 and TRBJ2-1; 7 positions match TRBD1. V trimming: 3 bases; J trimming: 6 bases; junction bases outside the gene matches: 3. The CDR3 runs 13 residues. CDR1 SGDLS and CDR2 YYNGEE come from the germline V gene. The CDR3 region has the DNA TGTGCCAGCAGCGGGACAGGTCCCAATGAGCAGTTCTTC. Protein: CASSGTGPNEQFF.

This chain uses TRBV5-1 with TRBJ1-4; the D gene is possibly TRBD1 (6 bases). With 4 bases removed from V and 3 bases from J, the gap between germline ends came to 16 bases. Germline assignment: CDR1 SGHRS and CDR2 YFSETQ. The CDR3 is 16 residues long. For the CDR3, the DNA is TGCGCCAGCAGCCGTATCCCGGACAGCTCTAATGAAAAACTGTTTTTT. Translating it yields CASSRIPDSSNEKLFF.

The V call is TRBV9, the J call TRBJ1-2; TRBD1 matches at 9 bases. Germline assignment: CDR1 SGDLS and CDR2 YYNGEE. Trimming at V came to 3 bases and at J to 1 base, leaving 13 bases not matched to a gene. The CDR3 sequence is 18 residues long. CDR3 loop: CASSGSRRGQGYNYGYTF. The CDR3 DNA follows: TGTGCCAGCAGCGGCAGTAGGAGGGGACAGGGTTATAACTATGGCTACACCTTC.

This sequence joins TRBV4-2 and TRBJ1-2; D not certain. This CDR3 has 16 residues. The germline V and J ends were trimmed by 0 bases and 4 bases, with 15 bases remaining between them. CDR1 LGHNA and CDR2 YNFKEQ come from the germline V gene. The CDR3 region has the DNA TGTGCCAGCAGCCAAGATCTCAGCGGCGAAGTCTATGGCTACACCTTC. Translating it yields CASSQDLSGEVYGYTF.

The J gene is TRBJ2-5, the V gene TRBV5-1; D might be TRBD2 (5 bases). CDR1 and CDR2 from the germline V gene are SGHRS and YFSETQ. This CDR3 contains 13 residues. Trimming stripped 0 bases from V and 5 bases from J, with 8 bases between. CDR3 amino acids: CASSLGSVETQYF. CDR3 bases: TGCGCCAGCAGCTTGGGTAGCGTCGAGACCCAGTACTTC.

The CDR3, as DNA: TGTGCCAGCAGCCAAAGGGGACTAGCGGGGTCCGGGGAGCTGTTTTTT. Translating it yields CASSQRGLAGSGELFF. The V and J genes are TRBV14 and TRBJ2-2, with 13 bases identical to TRBD2. V shed 2 bases, J shed 6 bases, and the junction held 3 bases outside the gene matches. Germline-derived CDR1 and CDR2 are SGHDN and FVKESK. The CDR3 is 16 amino acids. Drawing the rest from reference TRBV14 and TRBJ2-2, the complete variable domain is EAGVTQFPSHSVIEKGQTVTLRCDPISGHDNLYWYRRVMGKEIKFLLHFVKESKQDESGMPNNRFLAERTGGTYSTLKVQPAELEDSGVYFCASSQRGLAGSGELFFGEGSRLTVL.

The chain has TRBV24-1 and TRBJ2-1, with D maybe TRBD1 (5 bases). V lost 7 bases and J lost 4, with 7 bases in between. Germline CDR1 reads KGHDR; CDR2 reads SFDVKD. CDR3 size: 12 residues. CDR3 region: CATSDSYNEQFF. For the CDR3, the DNA is TGTGCCACCAGCGACAGTTACAATGAGCAGTTCTTC.

This sequence joins TRBV3-1 (or the pseudogene TRBV3-2) and TRBJ1-4; D may be TRBD1 (5 bases). V lost 6 bases and J 8 bases, leaving 13 bases between the germline ends. Germline assignment: CDR1 LGHDT and CDR2 YNNKEL (reference sequence). The CDR3 has 13 residues. The CDR3 DNA follows: TGTGCCAGCAGGTTCGGGGGTTCCGAAAAACTGTTTTTT. Translation: CASRFGGSEKLFF.

The chain is built from TRBV4-1 and TRBJ1-1; TRBD1 matches at 9 bases. Germline-derived CDR1 and CDR2 are MGHRA and YSYEKL. The V and J ends lost 4 bases and 3 bases, in that order; junction bases with no gene match: 6. This CDR3 has 15 residues. The CDR3 spells CASSLGQGLDTEAFF. The CDR3 DNA reads as TGCGCCAGCAGCCTCGGACAGGGGCTGGACACTGAAGCTTTCTTT.

V and J are TRBV3-1 (or the pseudogene TRBV3-2) and TRBJ2-7; TRBD2 agrees at 10 bases. With 1 base clipped from V and 0 bases from J, the junction kept 3 bases outside the gene matches. The CDR3 has 16 amino acids. Germline V lookup: CDR1 LGHDT, CDR2 YNNKEL (reference sequence). Written as DNA, the CDR3 is TGTGCCAGCAGCCAAGTTTCTAGCGGGAGCTCCTACGAGCAGTACTTC. Translated: CASSQVSSGSSYEQYF.

The chain joins TRBV5-1 to TRBJ2-1; 8 nucleotides agree with TRBD1. This CDR3 region has 15 residues. CDR1 and CDR2 (germline): SGHRS, YFSETQ. With 2 bases clipped from V and 2 bases from J, the junction kept 3 bases outside the gene matches. CDR3 amino acids: CASSLQGVTYNEQFF. The CDR3 region has the DNA TGCGCCAGCAGCTTACAGGGGGTGACCTACAATGAGCAGTTCTTC. Variable domain in full (rest from reference TRBV5-1 and TRBJ2-1): KAGVTQTPRYLIKTRGQQVTLSCSPISGHRSVSWYQQTPGQGLQFLFEYFSETQRNKGNFPGRFSGRQFSNSRSEMNVSTLELGDSALYLCASSLQGVTYNEQFFGPGTRLTVL.

The sample holds one count of this clone. The gene calls are TRBV19 and TRBJ2-5; 7 nucleotides agree with TRBD2. Germline CDR1 and CDR2: LNHDA and SQIVND (reference sequence). V was pared by 3 bases and J by 4 bases, with 8 bases of the junction left unmatched. The CDR3 extends over 15 amino acids. CDR3 sequence reads: CASSITGGSTETQYF. CDR3 DNA sequence: TGTGCCAGTAGTATTACCGGGGGGAGTACAGAGACCCAGTACTTC. Variable domain in full (rest from reference TRBV19 and TRBJ2-5): DGGITQSPKYLFRKEGQNVTLSCEQNLNHDAMYWYRQDPGQGLRLIYYSQIVNDFQKGDIAEGYSVSREKKESFPLTVTSAQKNPTAFYLCASSITGGSTETQYFGPGTRLLVL.

The gene calls are TRBV5-1 and TRBJ1-4; 12 bases match TRBD1. This CDR3 is built from 17 residues. Looked up from germline, CDR1 is SGHRS and CDR2 is YFSETQ. J lost 5 bases, V lost 3 bases, and 8 bases had no gene match. The CDR3 spells CASSSLGQGAINEKLFF. The CDR3 coding sequence is TGCGCCAGCAGCTCGTTGGGACAGGGGGCCATAAATGAAAAACTGTTTTTT. Together with reference TRBV5-1 and TRBJ1-4, the CDR3 gives the full variable domain: KAGVTQTPRYLIKTRGQQVTLSCSPISGHRSVSWYQQTPGQGLQFLFEYFSETQRNKGNFPGRFSGRQFSNSRSEMNVSTLELGDSALYLCASSSLGQGAINEKLFFGSGTQLSVL.

The chain uses TRBV3-1 (or the pseudogene TRBV3-2) and TRBJ2-5; 14 nucleotides agree with TRBD2. Germline CDR1 and CDR2: LGHDT and YNNKEL (reference sequence). The CDR3 is 16 amino acids. The ends lost 5 bases at V and 5 bases at J; junction bases unmatched: 7. The CDR3 reads CASSWGLAGAGETQYF. The CDR3 DNA follows: TGTGCCAGCAGCTGGGGACTAGCGGGGGCCGGGGAGACCCAGTACTTC.

The CDR3 nucleotides read TGTGCCAGCAGCTTGCGTCCGGGAGGACGGGAAAAACTGTTTTTT. This gives the protein CASSLRPGGREKLFF. The chain couples TRBV5-5 to TRBJ1-4; no firm D call. V dropped 1 base and J dropped 8 bases, with 15 bases sitting between them. This CDR3 spans 15 amino acids. Germline values: CDR1 SGHKS, CDR2 YYEKEE (reference sequence).

This clone was seen at least ten times. The rearrangement links TRBV5-6 to TRBJ1-6, with 9 bases that match TRBD1. V trimming: 1 base; J trimming: 10 bases; junction bases outside the gene matches: 12. This CDR3 region has 17 residues. Germline V lookup: CDR1 SGHDT, CDR2 YYEEEE. This CDR3 is CASSLNLLGTGISPLHF. The CDR3 bases are TGTGCCAGCAGCTTGAATCTTCTGGGGACAGGGATCTCACCCCTCCACTTT.

Only a few counts were recorded for this clone. The chain couples TRBV4-2 to TRBJ2-7, with 10 nucleotides matching TRBD2. The germline V gene has CDR1 LGHNA and CDR2 YNFKEQ. The CDR3 is made up of 18 amino acids. V was clipped by 0 bases and J by 0 bases; unmatched bases: 8. Here the CDR3 DNA reads TGTGCCAGCAGCCAAGATGACTTAGCGGGGGGTCCCTCCTACGAGCAGTACTTC. Encoded protein: CASSQDDLAGGPSYEQYF.

Written as DNA, the CDR3 is TGTGCCAGCAGTTTATTGCTAGCGTCGCAGTACTTC. Translating it yields CASSLLLASQYF. V is TRBV28 and J is TRBJ2-7, with a tentative D call TRBD2 (6 bases). This CDR3 region has 12 residues. CDR1 is MDHEN, CDR2 SYDVKM, per germline. V was cut by 1 base and J by 9 bases, with 10 bases left in between.

The J gene is TRBJ2-3, the V gene TRBV5-4; a weak D match, TRBD1 (6 bases). Looked up from germline, CDR1 is SGHNT and CDR2 is YYREEE (reference sequence). The CDR3 consists of 15 residues. V was trimmed by 4 bases and J by 3 bases, leaving 15 bases between them. This CDR3 is CASSTDRLWTDTQYF. CDR3 in DNA: TGTGCCAGCAGCACAGACAGGCTTTGGACAGATACGCAGTATTTT.

This chain joins TRBV6-2 or TRBV6-3 and TRBJ1-3; tentatively, D is TRBD1 (5 bases). This CDR3 has 15 residues. Germline V gene sequence: CDR1 MNHEY, CDR2 SVGEGT. The V and J ends lost 0 bases and 2 bases respectively, with 8 bases between them. The CDR3 spells CASSYSGRTGNTIYF. CDR3 sequence (DNA): TGTGCCAGCAGTTACTCGGGGCGGACTGGAAACACCATATATTTT.

As to this clone: The sample holds other DNA sequences that translate to the same CDR3. The rearrangement links TRBV27 to TRBJ2-3; 12 nucleotides line up with TRBD1. With 10 bases clipped from V and 3 bases from J, the junction kept 5 bases outside the gene matches. The CDR3 has 14 amino acids. CDR1 and CDR2 (germline): MNHEY, SMNVEV (reference sequence). CDR3 protein: CATGDRGPTDTQYF. For the CDR3, the DNA is TGTGCCACCGGGGACAGGGGGCCTACAGATACGCAGTATTTT.

The J gene is TRBJ1-1, the V gene TRBV10-3; 7 nucleotides align to TRBD1. Germline CDR1 is ENHRY and CDR2 is SYGVKD. This CDR3 contains 14 residues. With 6 bases clipped from V and 1 base from J, the junction kept 5 bases outside the gene matches. CDR3 in DNA: TGTGCCATCAGGGGGGACAGACGGAACACTGAAGCTTTCTTT. Its translation is CAIRGDRRNTEAFF.